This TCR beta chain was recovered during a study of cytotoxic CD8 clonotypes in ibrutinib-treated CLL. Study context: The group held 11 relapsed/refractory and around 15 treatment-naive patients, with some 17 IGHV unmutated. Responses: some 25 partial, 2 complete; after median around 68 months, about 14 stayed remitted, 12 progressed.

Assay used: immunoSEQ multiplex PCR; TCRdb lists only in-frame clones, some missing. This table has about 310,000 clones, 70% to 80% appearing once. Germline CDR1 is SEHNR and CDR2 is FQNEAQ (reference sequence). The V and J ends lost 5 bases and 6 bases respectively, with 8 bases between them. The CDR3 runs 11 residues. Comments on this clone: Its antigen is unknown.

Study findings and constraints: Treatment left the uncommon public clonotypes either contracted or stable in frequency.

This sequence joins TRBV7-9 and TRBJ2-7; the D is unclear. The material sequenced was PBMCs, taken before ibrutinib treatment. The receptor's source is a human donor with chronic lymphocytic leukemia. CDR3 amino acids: CASSQAGEQYF. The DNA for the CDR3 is TGTGCCAGCAGCCAGGCCGGCGAGCAGTACTTC.